This T cell receptor (beta chain) stems from a study of PD-1 blockade in classical Hodgkin lymphoma (dated by TCRdb to about 2020). Broadly, across the study: Nivolumab dosing was 3 mg/kg intravenously every 2 weeks, continuing until either disease progression or unacceptable toxicity. The study used TCR beta sequencing and CyTOF to define a peripheral blood immune signature of response to PD-1 blockade in classical Hodgkin lymphoma. Broader findings and caveats from the paper: A significant rise by C4D1 was seen in CD4+ but not CD8+ TCR diversity (p=0.0027 vs p=0.16), with the rise being most apparent in complete responders (p=0.02). Baseline TCR diversity was reported to be lower in newly diagnosed patients than in healthy donors, and even lower in relapsed/refractory patients. Lower diversity was seen in patients whose nivolumab began less than 1 year after ASCT, and these patients were left out of later analyses so that immune reconstitution would not confound the results. The study covered only a single clinical trial cohort, and the causes of the repertoire differences, possibly disease activity or prior therapy, were still not defined. Baseline diversity similar to that of newly diagnosed patients was observed in trial patients achieving complete response, whereas significantly lower diversity was observed in partial responders and progressors.

CDR1 is given as GTSNPN and CDR2 as SVGIG, both from the germline V gene (reference sequence). V is pared back by 8 bases and J by 5 bases, with 12 bases lying between the germline termini. The CDR3 has 12 amino acids, counting the end cysteine and phenylalanine. The CDR3 DNA has 36 bases and is translated from base 1. The sample's time point label is to be understood as: cycle 4 day 1 (C4D1), after around six weeks of nivolumab. Relapse after autologous stem cell transplantation had occurred in all trial patients, and cohorts A, B and C were distinguished by prior brentuximab vedotin exposure. Using a Miltenyi CD4+ T cell isolation kit, CD4+ T cells were purified from thawed PBMCs through magnetic negative selection. The trial cohort included 56 patients with relapsed/refractory classical Hodgkin lymphoma, and each patient had a best overall response of complete response, partial response or progressive disease. In the multi-cohort phase II CheckMate 205 trial, trial patients received single-agent nivolumab. An independent review committee assessed best overall response by applying the 2007 International Working Group response criteria. PBMCs from the trial were collected at three points: immediately before nivolumab initiation (C1D1), and during therapy at cycle 2 day 1 and cycle 4 day 1. Peripheral blood was collected in 8 mL Vacutainer Cell Preparation Tubes, from which PBMCs were isolated by centrifugation and then cryopreserved. Purified CD4+ and CD8+ fractions were generated only in cases for which an additional PBMC sample was available. Magnetically labelled cells were removed on LS columns in a quadroMACS separator, and the flow-through was collected as the purified fraction.

Genomic DNA was isolated using the Qiagen DNeasy kit from unsorted PBMCs as well as from negatively selected CD4+ and CD8+ fractions. TCR beta CDR3 regions were subjected to amplification by immunoSEQ multiplex PCR with primers that anneal to V and J segments. A synthetic immune receptor repertoire was used to minimize amplification bias, and any residual bias was removed computationally once sequencing was done. In the authors' own workflow: Repertoire diversity was quantified as the Shannon entropy index using custom Python scripts. Unsorted, CD4+ and CD8+ repertoires were examined separately, except in combined analyses, for which CD4+ and CD8+ sequences were merged in silico. A clone was considered expanded if an increase in frequency of at least 2-fold after treatment relative to C1D1 was found, and a pseudocount of 0.5 was applied to clones undetected at baseline. Singleton clones were defined as clones with 0 or 1 copy at C1D1, and non-singleton clones were defined as clones with 2 or more copies. By matching protein sequences in sorted samples from the same patient, clones expanded in unsorted samples were annotated as CD4+, CD8+ or unknown. Wilcoxon tests on paired samples were used to test changes in diversity from C1D1 to C4D1. TCRdb carries this immuneACCESS record with in-frame sequences only. Its versions omit some clonotypes, under half of them owing to an unresolved V gene in the studies checked, with the rest unexplained. Clone size and V and J calls were adopted from that table, with D and trimming inferred from the DNA. This sample has 30,000 to 40,000 clones in its table, and 80% to 95% of those were observed once. Roughly 0.33% of the sample is in the top ten clones.

Note on this clone: No cognate antigen has been identified for it. No much larger clonotype is one base removed from it; base qualities were not supplied.

The TCR originated in a human donor with classical Hodgkin lymphoma. The V gene is TRBV30 and the J gene is TRBJ1-4; no D gene can be assigned with confidence. This specimen was CD4+ T cells from blood, taken before the fourth cycle of nivolumab. CDR3 loop: CAVMSSNEKLFF. The nucleotide sequence is given as TGTGCCGTAATGAGTTCAAATGAAAAACTGTTTTTT.